This T cell receptor beta chain was retrieved from a study of blood T cell repertoires in COVID-19. Study context: Italy, Spain and the United States were the sources of the convalescent and acute COVID-19 samples. T cells, B-cell-depleted T cells, or PBMCs supplied cDNA or gDNA.

J was trimmed by 1 base and V by 1 base; bases with no gene match: 6. The CDR3 spans 16 residues. CDR1 is LNHNV, CDR2 YYDKDF, per germline (reference sequence). Original analysis: Scientists estimated how many nucleated cells there were by amplifying reference gene primers. Only in-frame clones appear in the TCRdb table, and some are missing; sequencing was by immunoSEQ multiplex PCR. V and J calls and clone size follow that table, whereas D and trimming were derived from the DNA. The sample holds approximately 150,000 clones; 86% are singletons and the top ten take around 3.3%. The receptor's source is a man between 65 and 85 years old with acute or convalescent COVID-19. The V and J genes are TRBV15 and TRBJ2-5; 7 nucleotides match TRBD1. Sequences were obtained from peripheral blood. This CDR3 is CATSRAGTASQETQYF. CDR3 sequence (DNA): TGTGCCACCAGCAGAGCCGGGACAGCAAGCCAAGAGACCCAGTACTTC.